The 2 T cell receptor beta chains below come from one sample, sequenced in a study of blood T cell repertoires in COVID-19 (TCRdb year 2020). The library came from the immunoSEQ multiplex PCR assay. The table was pulled from immuneACCESS by TCRdb, which kept in-frame rearrangements only. Such tables lose some clones; where checked, under half of the loss comes from unresolved V genes, and the rest has no known cause. The sample has about 250,000 clones on record, roughly 88% of them singletons. The ten most abundant clones make up about 1.3% of the sample. Sequenced input: peripheral blood. Receptors were obtained from a man aged 80 or over with acute or convalescent COVID-19.

The CDR3 spells CASSSRDTNEKLFF. The DNA of the CDR3 is TGCGCCAGCAGCTCCCGGGATACTAATGAAAAACTGTTTTTT. V gene TRBV5-1 combines with J gene TRBJ1-4; D gene ambiguous. The CDR3 has 14 residues. Germline CDR1 and CDR2: SGHRS and YFSETQ. Trimming cost V 3 bases and J 2 bases, with 8 bases left between them.

The CDR3 reads CSANSKGGYTEAFF. The CDR3 region has the DNA TGCAGCGCGAACAGCAAAGGGGGATACACTGAAGCTTTCTTT. The chain employs TRBV29-1 and TRBJ1-1; TRBD1 might be the D (6 bases). The V and J ends lost 7 bases and 3 bases respectively, with 18 bases between them. This CDR3 has 14 residues. CDR1 is SQVTM and CDR2 is ANQGSEA in the germline V gene.